This paragraph covers one T cell receptor beta chain sequence. As yet, its antigen is unknown. Several immunoSEQ 96-well plates shared each subset's DNA, each plate a replicate. Repertoires were generated with immunoSEQ multiplex PCR, while TCRdb's copy carries only in-frame clones and drops some. The sample consists of about 2.1 million clones, approximately 92% of them appearing once. This sample was included in a study of shared clonotypes between healthy human individuals. Study-wide points: Limited genetic and exposure-history diversity came from having few donors. Only blood was sampled, and tissue TCR repertoires likely differ from blood ones.

CD8 cells regarded as naive lacked CD45RO, were positively chosen for CCR7, and omitted terminally differentiated effector memory CD45RA+ cells. The sequence was collected from a man aged 18 to 29 in good health. Some clones in this sample may be carry-over from other donors' samples. The sequenced sample was naive CD8+ T cells from PBMCs.

CDR3 bases: TGTGCCAGTTACCTCGGGCGCTCTGGAAACACCATATATTTT. This gives the protein CASYLGRSGNTIYF. The genes are TRBV2 and TRBJ1-3, with no clear D. Trimming shortened V by 9 bases and J by 0 bases, and 12 bases separated the two germline ends. This CDR3 has 14 amino acids. Germline loops: CDR1 SNHLY, CDR2 FYNNEI.